What follows are 15 T cell receptor beta chains derived from one specimen sequenced in a study of spatial heterogeneity in lung cancer. Stated time point: sample taken at primary tumor resection. TCRdb reprocessed the 5' RACE reads via MiXCR and lists one record per CDR3 protein. The sample has roughly 860 distinct CDR3 sequences; around 40% are singletons. The specimen comprised normal lung tissue next to the tumor, sampled at surgery. The receptor source for this set is a male donor with early-stage non-small cell lung cancer.

About this clonotype: This beta chain slipped into a library made for alpha chains as a stray read, so its size is not meaningful. The chain recombines TRBV3-1 with TRBJ2-7, with D possibly matching TRBD1 (6 bases). CDR3 length: 13 amino acids. Germline V gives CDR1 LGHDT, CDR2 YNNKEL (reference sequence). Between the trimmed V and J ends, which lost 1 base and 3 bases, there was a span of 7 bases. The CDR3: CASSQARGYEQYF. Written as DNA, the CDR3 is TGTGCCAGCAGCCAAGCCAGGGGCTACGAGCAGTACTTC.

In the case of this clonotype: This beta chain is a stray read from a library made for alpha chains; its abundance is not meaningful. The V and J genes are TRBV7-6 and TRBJ2-7; TRBD2 agrees at 10 bases. The CDR3 sequence is 17 residues long. The germline CDR1 and CDR2 sequences are SGHVS and FNYEAQ. After removal of 4 bases from V and 1 base from J, the junction contained 10 bases not matched to a gene. The CDR3 is CASSYSPGTSASYEQYF. In DNA, the CDR3 is TGTGCCAGCAGCTACAGCCCCGGGACTAGCGCTTCCTACGAGCAGTACTTC.

This clonotype was counted a few times. The library was designed around alpha chains, so this beta chain is a stray read whose abundance carries little weight. The chain employs TRBV5-4 and TRBJ2-7, with 7 bases aligning to TRBD1. The V gene's germline CDR1 is SGHNT and CDR2 YYREEE (reference sequence). Germline trimming cut 4 bases from V and 2 bases from J; bases unmatched to any gene: 3. The CDR3 has 13 residues. The CDR3 DNA is TGTGCCAGCAGCCCGCAGGGGGCCTACGAGCAGTACTTC. It yields the protein CASSPQGAYEQYF.

This clonotype was observed once. Since it is a stray read in a library aimed at alpha chains, this beta chain has a size that is not meaningful. The V gene is TRBV27, the J gene TRBJ2-7, with D perhaps TRBD1 (6 bases). Germline lookup yields CDR1 MNHEY and CDR2 SMNVEV (reference sequence). The CDR3 is made up of 14 amino acids. V dropped 0 bases and J dropped 3 bases, with 9 bases sitting between them. CDR3 in amino acids: CASSLSSGDYEQYF. CDR3 in DNA: TGTGCCAGCAGTTTATCGTCAGGGGACTACGAGCAGTACTTC.

This clonotype is termed large (0.1 to 1%). The library was designed around alpha chains, so this beta chain is a stray read whose abundance carries little weight. The gene calls are TRBV4-3 and TRBJ2-1; 8 nucleotides agree with TRBD1. The germline CDR1 and CDR2 sequences are LGHNA and YSLEER. V dropped 2 bases and J dropped 8; count of bases not matched to a gene: 8. This CDR3 spans 15 amino acids. CDR3 sequence: CASSQRARGQDEQFF. Here the CDR3 DNA reads TGCGCCAGCAGCCAACGGGCCAGGGGGCAGGATGAGCAGTTCTTC.

Sample share makes this clonotype large. This beta chain is off target for a library built for alpha chains, so its abundance means little. The rearrangement uses TRBV6-2 or TRBV6-3 and TRBJ2-3; no reliable D call. The V gene's germline CDR1 is MNHEY and CDR2 SVGEGT. CDR3 length: 12 residues. The germline V and J ends were trimmed by 0 bases and 5 bases, with 3 bases remaining between them. The CDR3 sequence is CASSYSKDTQYF. The CDR3 DNA is TGTGCCAGCAGTTACTCGAAAGATACGCAGTATTTT.

Concerning this clonotype itself: The library was built for alpha chains, so this beta chain is an off-target read and its size means little. The chain carries TRBV2 and TRBJ1-1; possibly TRBD1 for D (6 bases). Trimming shortened V by 7 bases and J by 3 bases, and 12 bases separated the two germline ends. The CDR3 extends over 13 amino acids. Per the germline V gene, CDR1 is SNHLY and CDR2 is FYNNEI. CDR3 in DNA: TGTGCCAGCACCTCGGACAGAGACACTGAAGCTTTCTTT. It translates to CASTSDRDTEAFF.

This clonotype is termed medium-sized. As an off-target read in a library built for alpha chains, this beta chain has a frequency of little significance. The V and J genes are TRBV2 and TRBJ2-3; 7 bases are a match to TRBD2. This CDR3 contains 17 residues. Germline CDR1 reads SNHLY; CDR2 reads FYNNEI. J was trimmed by 6 bases and V by 1 base; bases with no gene match: 13. The CDR3 DNA is TGTGCCAGCAGTGAAGGGTTGGTGGGAGGGCCTGGCGATACGCAGTATTTT. Its translation is CASSEGLVGGPGDTQYF.

Regarding this clonotype: A library made for alpha chains picked up this beta chain off target, so its size means little. CDR3 sequence (DNA): TGTGCCAGCAGTCTAGCGGGAGTGTCCTACAATGAGCAGTTCTTC. Its protein product is CASSLAGVSYNEQFF. The rearrangement joins TRBV6-5 to TRBJ2-1; 10 bases align to TRBD2. This CDR3 spans 15 amino acids. Germline CDR1 is MNHEY and CDR2 is SVGAGI. The trim removed 5 bases at V and 1 base at J, leaving 2 bases unmatched.

As for this clonotype: The size of this beta chain means little, since it is a stray read in a library made for alpha chains. The chain is built from TRBV20-1 and TRBJ2-7; the D gene is possibly TRBD1 (8 bases). Germline values: CDR1 DFQATT, CDR2 SNEGSKA (reference sequence). This CDR3 comprises 13 residues. The CDR3 nucleotides read TGCATTGCCGCTAAGAGCGGGACAGGCGAGCAGTACTTC. This sequence encodes CIAAKSGTGEQYF.

This clonotype was found a few times. This beta chain is an unintended read in a library built for alpha chains; its size means little. V gene TRBV7-9 combines with J gene TRBJ1-1; D is unresolved. Germline V gene lookup returns CDR1 SEHNR and CDR2 FQNEAQ (reference sequence). Trimming removed 0 bases at V and 9 bases at J, with 14 bases between. This CDR3 comprises 14 residues. The CDR3, as DNA: TGTGCCAGCAGCTTAGCGGAAGGGATGGGCCAAGCTTTCTTT. Its protein product is CASSLAEGMGQAFF.

On this clonotype: Within a library made for alpha chains, this beta chain is off target, and its count is uninformative. The chain carries TRBV24-1 and TRBJ2-1; the D gene is possibly TRBD2 (6 bases). The V end lost 9 bases, the J end lost 7 bases, and 18 bases lay between the germline ends. Germline CDR1 and CDR2: KGHDR and SFDVKD. The CDR3 loop spans 14 amino acids. The chain's CDR3 is CATGTRTAVNEQFF. CDR3 bases: TGTGCCACCGGGACTCGGACGGCCGTTAATGAGCAGTTCTTC.

This clonotype was recorded only once. Because this beta chain is a stray read in a library intended to capture alpha chains, its abundance should not be given much weight. The gene calls are TRBV20-1 and TRBJ2-5; D gene uncertain. V was shortened by 0 bases and J by 4 bases, with 9 bases between the two germline ends. The V gene's germline CDR1 is DFQATT and CDR2 SNEGSKA (reference sequence). CDR3 length: 13 residues. The CDR3: CSAREGIRETQYF. CDR3 in DNA: TGCAGTGCTAGAGAAGGGATCCGAGAGACCCAGTACTTC.

By sample share, this clonotype is hyperexpanded. Since it is a stray read in a library aimed at alpha chains, this beta chain has a size that is not meaningful. This rearrangement joins TRBV27 to TRBJ2-3; no reliable D call. Germline V lookup: CDR1 MNHEY, CDR2 SMNVEV (reference sequence). The CDR3 length is 15 residues. Trimming stripped 4 bases from V and 0 bases from J, with 11 bases between. The CDR3 region has the DNA TGTGCCAGCAGTTCCCCCACGGAGAGCACAGATACGCAGTATTTT. Encoded protein: CASSSPTESTDTQYF.

This clonotype qualifies as large (0.1 to 1%). Within a library made for alpha chains, this beta chain is off target, and its count is uninformative. J is TRBJ2-7 and V is TRBV6-2 or TRBV6-3; no firm D call. This CDR3 is built from 13 residues. Germline CDR1 is MNHEY and CDR2 is SVGEGT. Trimming left V 5 bases short and J 7 bases short, with 15 bases between. The CDR3 loop is CASSSNKDMEQYF. As DNA, the CDR3 is TGTGCCAGCAGTAGCAACAAGGATATGGAGCAGTACTTC.